Below, 30 T cell receptor beta chains from the same sample are listed, as sequenced in a study of blood T cell repertoires in COVID-19. Method: immunoSEQ multiplex PCR; TCRdb's copy keeps in-frame clones and lacks some. Of some 130,000 clones listed, roughly nine tenths are singletons. Sequenced material: peripheral blood. The receptors were sampled from a man aged 45-65 years with active COVID-19.

The V gene is TRBV18, the J gene TRBJ1-4; no reliable D call. V was shortened by 6 bases and J by 0 bases, with 11 bases between the two germline ends. The CDR3 runs 15 residues. The germline V gene has CDR1 KGHSH and CDR2 LQKENI. The chain's CDR3 is CASSERPATNEKLFF. CDR3 nucleotides: TGTGCCAGCTCCGAGCGGCCCGCAACTAATGAAAAACTGTTTTTT.

CDR3 nucleotides: TGTGCCAGTAGTACCCGGGGACAGGGCCACAATCAGCCCCAGCATTTT. This sequence encodes CASSTRGQGHNQPQHF. The gene calls are TRBV19 and TRBJ1-5; 9 nucleotides align to TRBD1. V lost 4 bases and J lost 3; bases outside the gene matches: 7. Germline CDR1 and CDR2: LNHDA and SQIVND (reference sequence). The CDR3 is 16 amino acids.

Written as DNA, the CDR3 is TGCGCCAGCAGACAGGGGGTTTTGGGATTTGCGGGGGGGGCGAACACCGGGGAGCTGTTTTTT. As protein: CASRQGVLGFAGGANTGELFF. J is TRBJ2-2 and V is TRBV10-2; D is possibly TRBD2 (9 bases). From germline, CDR1 is WSHSY and CDR2 SAAADI. The germline V and J ends were trimmed by 6 bases and 0 bases, with 29 bases remaining between them. This CDR3 has 21 residues.

This clone is a singleton in its sample. The DNA for the CDR3 is TGTGCCAGCAACCCAGCGGGAGGGCCAGGAGATACGCAGTATTTT. This sequence encodes CASNPAGGPGDTQYF. V usage is TRBV7-2 and J usage is TRBJ2-3; 10 bases match TRBD2. Germline CDR1 is SGHTA and CDR2 is FQGNSA. The CDR3 is 15 residues long. With 7 bases clipped from V and 5 bases from J, the junction kept 9 bases outside the gene matches.

On this clone: This same CDR3 is encoded by further DNA sequences in the sample. The V and J genes are TRBV5-1 and TRBJ1-5, with unresolved D. The CDR3 runs 13 residues. From germline, CDR1 is SGHRS and CDR2 YFSETQ. The V end lost 0 bases, the J end lost 2 bases, and 3 bases lay between the germline ends. CDR3 in amino acids: CASSLAGNQPQHF. CDR3 nucleotides: TGCGCCAGCAGCTTGGCTGGCAATCAGCCCCAGCATTTT.

The chain joins TRBV11-3 to TRBJ1-6; D unclear. Trimming stripped 4 bases from V and 15 bases from J, with 13 bases between. The CDR3 has 12 amino acids. The V gene's germline CDR1 is SGHNT and CDR2 YENEEA. CDR3 sequence reads: CASSSGGLVLHF. The CDR3 nucleotides are TGTGCCAGCAGCTCGGGCGGACTCGTCCTCCACTTT.

The table lists this clone with a count of one. The chain uses TRBV5-1 and TRBJ2-1, with 9 bases fitting TRBD2. V gave up 2 bases and J gave up 7 bases; unmatched junction bases: 7. The CDR3 runs to 15 residues. Germline CDR1 and CDR2: SGHRS and YFSETQ. The CDR3 here is CASSLSAGGFNEQFF. The CDR3 bases are TGCGCCAGCAGCTTATCCGCGGGAGGGTTTAATGAGCAGTTCTTC. The full variable domain, in which reference TRBV5-1 and TRBJ2-1 provide the parts outside the CDR3, is KAGVTQTPRYLIKTRGQQVTLSCSPISGHRSVSWYQQTPGQGLQFLFEYFSETQRNKGNFPGRFSGRQFSNSRSEMNVSTLELGDSALYLCASSLSAGGFNEQFFGPGTRLTVL.

The CDR3 DNA is TGTGCCAGCTCGCTATCAGGACAAGGCAACACCATATATTTT. This encodes CASSLSGQGNTIYF. The chain employs TRBV18 and TRBJ1-3; a weak D match, TRBD1 (5 bases). The CDR3 is 14 residues long. Looked up from germline, CDR1 is KGHSH and CDR2 is LQKENI. Trimming pared 6 bases from V and 7 bases from J, leaving 16 bases between.

V is TRBV7-2 and J is TRBJ2-3; 7 bases align to TRBD1. This CDR3 has 17 residues. Per the germline V gene, CDR1 is SGHTA and CDR2 is FQGNSA. The V segment lost 3 bases and the J segment 3 bases; nucleotides outside the gene matches: 12. The DNA of the CDR3 is TGTGCCAGCAGCTTCCAGGGACCCGCCAGGGGGACAGATACGCAGTATTTT. Encoded protein: CASSFQGPARGTDTQYF.

This clone has just one count. The CDR3 DNA reads as TGCAGCGTTGAAATCTTCACAGATACGCAGTATTTT. Translation: CSVEIFTDTQYF. The V call is TRBV29-1, the J call TRBJ2-3; D is unclear. CDR3 size: 12 residues. The germline gives CDR1 SQVTM, CDR2 ANQGSEA. V shed 2 bases and J shed 2 bases, with 5 bases lying between them.

The chain recombines TRBV15 with TRBJ1-5, with 9 nucleotides matching TRBD1. The CDR3 contains 18 residues. Germline-derived CDR1 and CDR2 are LNHNV and YYDKDF (reference sequence). With V trimmed by 0 bases and J by 4 bases, 10 bases remained unmatched. The CDR3: CATSRDYTGGKPNQPQHF. CDR3 nucleotides: TGTGCCACCAGCAGAGATTATACAGGGGGCAAACCAAATCAGCCCCAGCATTTT.

The chain employs TRBV7-9 and TRBJ2-3; 15 bases agree with TRBD2. J gave up 5 bases and V 4 bases, and 4 bases lay outside the gene matches. CDR3 length equals 16 residues. In germline, CDR1 is SEHNR, CDR2 FQNEAQ (reference sequence). The CDR3 spells CASSSRTSGRGDTQYF. CDR3 bases: TGTGCCAGCAGCTCACGGACTAGCGGGAGGGGAGATACGCAGTATTTT. The variable domain in full, completed from reference TRBV7-9 and TRBJ2-3, reads DTGVSQNPRHKITKRGQNVTFRCDPISEHNRLYWYRQTLGQGPEFLTYFQNEAQLEKSRLLSDRFSAERPKGSFSTLEIQRTEQGDSAMYLCASSSRTSGRGDTQYFGPGTRLTVL.

The V gene is TRBV7-9, the J gene TRBJ2-3, with TRBD2 matching 10 bases. J lost 3 bases, V lost 4 bases, and 7 bases had no gene match. CDR3 size: 16 residues. The V gene's germline CDR1 is SEHNR and CDR2 FQNEAQ (reference sequence). DNA for the CDR3: TGTGCCAGCAGCTCGCTAGCGGGAGTGGGAACAGATACGCAGTATTTT. Translation: CASSSLAGVGTDTQYF. Complete variable domain (other parts from reference TRBV7-9 and TRBJ2-3): DTGVSQNPRHKITKRGQNVTFRCDPISEHNRLYWYRQTLGQGPEFLTYFQNEAQLEKSRLLSDRFSAERPKGSFSTLEIQRTEQGDSAMYLCASSSLAGVGTDTQYFGPGTRLTVL.

J is TRBJ2-1 and V is TRBV6-4, with TRBD1 matching 12 bases. Germline trimming cut 5 bases from V and 7 bases from J; bases unmatched to any gene: 6. CDR3 length: 15 residues. The germline CDR1 and CDR2 sequences are MRHNA and SNTAGT. CDR3 residues: CASSPGTGGKNEQFF. Here the CDR3 DNA reads TGTGCCAGCAGTCCCGGGACAGGGGGCAAAAATGAGCAGTTCTTC.

The V and J genes are TRBV19 and TRBJ2-2; maybe TRBD2 (6 bases). Germline V CDR1 and CDR2: LNHDA, SQIVND (reference sequence). CDR3 length: 15 residues. Trimming shortened V by 3 bases and J by 5 bases, and 13 bases separated the two germline ends. The CDR3 is CASSIWAGSTGELFF. The CDR3 DNA reads TGTGCCAGTAGTATTTGGGCGGGGTCAACCGGGGAGCTGTTTTTT. Drawing the rest from reference TRBV19 and TRBJ2-2, the complete variable domain is DGGITQSPKYLFRKEGQNVTLSCEQNLNHDAMYWYRQDPGQGLRLIYYSQIVNDFQKGDIAEGYSVSREKKESFPLTVTSAQKNPTAFYLCASSIWAGSTGELFFGEGSRLTVL.

CDR3 region: CASSSQGTFRYGYTF. The CDR3 nucleotides are TGCGCCAGCAGCTCCCAGGGGACGTTCCGTTATGGCTACACCTTC. The V call is TRBV5-1, the J call TRBJ1-2; D is possibly TRBD1 (6 bases). The CDR3 runs 15 residues. Looked up from germline, CDR1 is SGHRS and CDR2 is YFSETQ. Trimming stripped 3 bases from V and 5 bases from J, with 17 bases between.

The chain combines TRBV18 with TRBJ1-1; 8 bases map to TRBD1. V shed 3 bases, J shed 4 bases, and the junction held 10 bases outside the gene matches. This CDR3 spans 16 amino acids. Germline assignment: CDR1 KGHSH and CDR2 LQKENI. CDR3 loop: CASSPVSWTGSTEAFF. In DNA, the CDR3 is TGTGCCAGCTCACCGGTCTCTTGGACAGGGTCCACTGAAGCTTTCTTT.

The V and J genes are TRBV5-4 and TRBJ2-5; the D gene is possibly TRBD2 (6 bases). V dropped 3 bases and J dropped 4 bases, with 16 bases sitting between them. This CDR3 is built from 15 residues. Germline lookup yields CDR1 SGHNT and CDR2 YYREEE (reference sequence). The chain's CDR3 is CASSWRTPGGETQYF. The CDR3, as DNA: TGTGCCAGCAGCTGGCGAACACCCGGGGGAGAGACCCAGTACTTC. Variable domain in full (rest from reference TRBV5-4 and TRBJ2-5): ETGVTQSPTHLIKTRGQQVTLRCSSQSGHNTVSWYQQALGQGPQFIFQYYREEENGRGNFPPRFSGLQFPNYSSELNVNALELDDSALYLCASSWRTPGGETQYFGPGTRLLVL.

The CDR3 spells CASRQEPSTHEQFF. Written as DNA, the CDR3 is TGCGCCAGCAGGCAGGAACCAAGCACCCATGAGCAGTTCTTC. V is TRBV4-1 and J is TRBJ2-1; D is ambiguous. Germline V gene lookup returns CDR1 MGHRA and CDR2 YSYEKL. The CDR3 covers 14 residues. V was pared by 6 bases and J by 8 bases, with 17 bases between.

The chain combines TRBV29-1 with TRBJ1-2; 8 bases match TRBD1. Germline V lookup: CDR1 SQVTM, CDR2 ANQGSEA. Trimming removed 5 bases from V and 8 bases from J; junction bases left unmatched: 4. There are 11 residues in the CDR3. CDR3 coding DNA: TGCAGCGTTCTAGACAGGGGCGGCTACACCTTC. Translated: CSVLDRGGYTF.

V usage is TRBV5-4 and J usage is TRBJ2-3; a weak D match, TRBD2 (5 bases). Trimming shortened V by 0 bases and J by 0 bases, and 5 bases separated the two germline ends. Germline V gene sequence: CDR1 SGHNT, CDR2 YYREEE (reference sequence). This CDR3 has 14 residues. CDR3 coding DNA: TGTGCCAGCAGCTTGGCTAGCAGCACAGATACGCAGTATTTT. Protein sequence: CASSLASSTDTQYF.

The V and J genes are TRBV6-5 and TRBJ1-1, with D tentatively TRBD1 (5 bases). Germline CDR1 MNHEY, CDR2 SVGAGI. V lost 7 bases to trimming and J lost 5 bases, with 11 bases between them. This CDR3 is built from 12 residues. For the CDR3, the DNA is TGTGCCAGCACGACACAGGTTACTGAAGCTTTCTTT. It specifies CASTTQVTEAFF.

The chain has TRBV10-2 and TRBJ2-7; 8 nucleotides agree with TRBD2. The CDR3 extends over 15 amino acids. Trimming took 6 bases from V and 0 from J; bases not matched to a gene: 7. The germline V gene encodes CDR1 WSHSY and CDR2 SAAADI. The CDR3 DNA reads TGCGCCAGCAGCCCGGGGGGGTTCCTCTCCTACGAGCAGTACGTC. Translating it yields CASSPGGFLSYEQYV.

The V call is TRBV6-1, the J call TRBJ2-7, with TRBD1 as a possible D gene (6 bases). The CDR3 consists of 15 residues. Germline-derived CDR1 and CDR2 are MNHNS and SASEGT. V was cut by 0 bases and J by 7 bases, with 16 bases left in between. The CDR3 region is CASSEAWDTLGEQYV. In nucleotides, the CDR3 is TGTGCCAGCAGTGAAGCGTGGGACACCCTCGGAGAGCAGTACGTC.

This chain uses TRBV18 with TRBJ2-1; D gene uncertain. This CDR3 spans 16 amino acids. CDR1 is KGHSH and CDR2 is LQKENI in the germline V gene. V was shortened by 3 bases and J by 8 bases, with 20 bases between the two germline ends. The DNA for the CDR3 is TGTGCCAGCTCACCCTCCATAGTGGGCTGGTCCCATGAGCAGTTCTTC. Encoded protein: CASSPSIVGWSHEQFF. Looking up the rest from reference TRBV18 and TRBJ2-1 gives the full variable domain: NAGVMQNPRHLVRRRGQEARLRCSPMKGHSHVYWYRQLPEEGLKFMVYLQKENIIDESGMPKERFSAEFPKEGPSILRIQQVVRGDSAAYFCASSPSIVGWSHEQFFGPGTRLTVL.

The rearrangement links TRBV5-1 to TRBJ1-1, with D perhaps TRBD1 (5 bases). V was clipped by 3 bases and J by 1 base, with 7 bases between them. From germline, CDR1 is SGHRS and CDR2 YFSETQ. The CDR3 totals 13 residues. The CDR3 DNA sequence: TGCGCCAGCAGCTCGGACACGAACACTGAAGCTTTCTTT. As protein: CASSSDTNTEAFF.

The chain employs TRBV29-1 and TRBJ2-5; TRBD2 agrees at 8 bases. In germline, CDR1 is SQVTM, CDR2 ANQGSEA. V shed 5 bases, J shed 1 base, and the junction held 3 bases outside the gene matches. This CDR3 is built from 13 residues. CDR3 in amino acids: CSVLGLAQETQYF. CDR3 DNA: TGCAGCGTTTTAGGACTAGCCCAAGAGACCCAGTACTTC.

The chain combines TRBV7-8 with TRBJ2-1; TRBD1 aligns across 7 bases. The germline gives CDR1 SGHVS, CDR2 FQNEAQ. The J segment lost 1 base and the V segment lost 5 bases, leaving 2 bases of the junction unmatched. The length of the CDR3 is 14 residues. The CDR3 nucleotides are TGTGCCAGCAGCCCGGGACAGTCCTACAATGAGCAGTTCTTC. Protein sequence: CASSPGQSYNEQFF.

This clone was counted between two and nine times. The rearrangement links TRBV28 to TRBJ1-6; a weak D match, TRBD1 (6 bases). CDR1 is MDHEN and CDR2 is SYDVKM in the germline V gene. V lost 5 bases and J 10 bases, leaving 15 bases between the germline ends. This CDR3 is built from 14 residues. DNA for the CDR3: TGTGCCAGCAGTCAACCAACAGGGCGCTCACCCCTCCACTTT. This codes for CASSQPTGRSPLHF.

V and J are TRBV19 and TRBJ2-2; the D is unclear. The V gene's germline CDR1 is LNHDA and CDR2 SQIVND (reference sequence). Trimming pared 3 bases from V and 1 base from J, leaving 6 bases between. This CDR3 has 14 residues. This chain's CDR3 is CASSMSGNTGELFF. DNA of the CDR3: TGTGCCAGTAGTATGTCAGGGAACACCGGGGAGCTGTTTTTT.